This T cell receptor beta chain derives from a study of blood T cell repertoires in COVID-19. Study as a whole: From the United States, Italy and Spain came samples of acute and convalescent COVID-19. The cDNA or gDNA used as material had been derived from T cells, B-cell-depleted T cells, or PBMCs.

This clone came up a few times. Authors' processing steps: Estimated nucleated cell counts came from reference gene primer amplification. Some clones are missing from TCRdb's copy, which holds only in-frame ones; the method was immunoSEQ multiplex PCR. From that table come the V and J calls and clone size; the DNA was used to work out D and trimming. The table has 150,000 to 200,000 clones, roughly 84% seen once. The clonotype originates from an elderly woman with active or convalescent COVID-19. Sequenced sample: peripheral blood.

The CDR3 coding sequence is TGCGCCAGCAGCTACGTCGAGGATTCAGAAAAACTGTTTTTT. This translates into CASSYVEDSEKLFF. This chain links TRBV4-3 with TRBJ1-4, with D hard to call. The CDR3 loop spans 14 amino acids. The V end lost 5 bases, the J end lost 8 bases, and 15 bases lay between the germline ends. CDR1 and CDR2 (germline): LGHNA, YSLEER.